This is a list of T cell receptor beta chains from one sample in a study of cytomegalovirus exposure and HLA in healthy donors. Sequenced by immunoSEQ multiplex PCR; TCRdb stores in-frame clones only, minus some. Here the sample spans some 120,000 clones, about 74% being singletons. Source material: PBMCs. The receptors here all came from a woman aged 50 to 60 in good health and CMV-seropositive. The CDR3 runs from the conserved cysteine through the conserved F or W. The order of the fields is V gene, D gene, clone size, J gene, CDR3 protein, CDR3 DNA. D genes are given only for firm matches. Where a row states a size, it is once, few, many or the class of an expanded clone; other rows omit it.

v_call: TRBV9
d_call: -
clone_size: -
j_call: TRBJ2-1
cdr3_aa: CASTKLGIGSYNEQFF
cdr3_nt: TGTGCCAGCACAAAACTAGGGATTGGGTCCTACAATGAGCAGTTCTTC

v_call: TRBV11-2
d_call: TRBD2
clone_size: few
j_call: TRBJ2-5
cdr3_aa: CASRASGGFQETQYF
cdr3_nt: TGTGCCAGCAGGGCTAGCGGGGGGTTCCAAGAGACCCAGTACTTC

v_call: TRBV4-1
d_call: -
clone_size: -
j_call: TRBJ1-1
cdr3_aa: CASSQETGRGTEAFF
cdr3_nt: TGCGCCAGCAGCCAAGAAACAGGGAGGGGAACTGAAGCTTTCTTT

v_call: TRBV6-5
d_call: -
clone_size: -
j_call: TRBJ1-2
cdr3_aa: CASSLGTLDGYTF
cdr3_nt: TGTGCCAGCAGCTTAGGGACATTGGATGGCTACACCTTC

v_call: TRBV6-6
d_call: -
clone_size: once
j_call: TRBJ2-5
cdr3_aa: CASSRGSIQETQYF
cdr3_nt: TGTGCCAGCAGCCGCGGGTCAATCCAAGAGACCCAGTACTTC

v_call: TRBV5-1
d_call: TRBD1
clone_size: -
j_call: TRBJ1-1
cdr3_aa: CASSYRQGNTEAFF
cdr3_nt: TGCGCCAGCAGCTACCGACAGGGGAACACTGAAGCTTTCTTT

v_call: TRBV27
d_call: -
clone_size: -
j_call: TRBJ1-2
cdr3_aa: CASSFSGRGYTF
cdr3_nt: TGTGCCAGCAGTTTCTCGGGGAGGGGCTACACCTTC

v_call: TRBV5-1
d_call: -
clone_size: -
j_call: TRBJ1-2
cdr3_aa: CASSLAGRLSHGYTF
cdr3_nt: TGCGCCAGCAGCTTGGCCGGCCGACTTAGCCATGGCTACACCTTC

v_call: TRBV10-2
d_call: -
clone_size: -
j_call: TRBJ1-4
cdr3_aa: CASSERAGPTNEKLFF
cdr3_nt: TGCGCCAGCAGTGAGAGGGCGGGCCCAACTAATGAAAAACTGTTTTTT

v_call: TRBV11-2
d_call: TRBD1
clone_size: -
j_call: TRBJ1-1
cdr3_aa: CASSRVGQGGTEAFF
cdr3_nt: TGTGCCAGCAGCCGCGTCGGGCAGGGGGGCACTGAAGCTTTCTTT

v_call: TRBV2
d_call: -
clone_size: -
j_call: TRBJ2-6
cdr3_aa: CASSGGHSGANVLTF
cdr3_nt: TGTGCCAGCAGTGGGGGGCACTCTGGGGCCAACGTCCTGACTTTC

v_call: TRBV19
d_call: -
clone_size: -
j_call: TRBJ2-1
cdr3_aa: CASSIVAVSYNEQFF
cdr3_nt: TGTGCCAGTAGTATCGTGGCGGTCTCCTACAATGAGCAGTTCTTC

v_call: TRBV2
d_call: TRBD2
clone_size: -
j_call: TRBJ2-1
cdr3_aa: CASMSIRGGNEQFF
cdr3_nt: TGTGCCAGCATGAGCATCCGGGGGGGAAATGAGCAGTTCTTC

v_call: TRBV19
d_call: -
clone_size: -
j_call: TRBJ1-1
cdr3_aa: CASRRRANTEAFF
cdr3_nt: TGTGCCAGTAGGCGGAGGGCGAACACTGAAGCTTTCTTT

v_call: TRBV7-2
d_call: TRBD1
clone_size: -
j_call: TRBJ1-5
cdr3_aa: CASSLSARDSYQPQHF
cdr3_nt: TGTGCCAGCAGCTTGTCAGCCCGGGACAGCTATCAGCCCCAGCATTTT

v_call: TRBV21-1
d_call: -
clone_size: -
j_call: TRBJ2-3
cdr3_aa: CASRGQGSSGGPDTQYF
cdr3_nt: TGTGCCAGCAGGGGACAGGGGAGCAGTGGGGGACCAGATACGCAGTATTTT

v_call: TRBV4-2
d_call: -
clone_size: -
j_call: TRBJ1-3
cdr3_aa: CASSQERLSGNTIYF
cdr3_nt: TGTGCCAGCAGCCAAGAACGACTCTCTGGAAACACCATATATTTT

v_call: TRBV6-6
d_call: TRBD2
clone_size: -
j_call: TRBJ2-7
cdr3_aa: CASSYERGGAGEQYF
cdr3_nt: TGTGCCAGCAGTTACGAACGGGGGGGGGCGGGCGAGCAGTACTTC

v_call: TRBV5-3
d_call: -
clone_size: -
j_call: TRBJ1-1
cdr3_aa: CARSLNRRMNTEAFF
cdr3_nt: TGTGCCAGAAGCTTGAATCGGAGGATGAACACTGAAGCTTTCTTT

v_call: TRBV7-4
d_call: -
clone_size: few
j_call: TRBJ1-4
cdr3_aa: CASSLIPGNEKLFF
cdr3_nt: TGTGCCAGCAGCTTGATTCCAGGTAATGAAAAACTGTTTTTT

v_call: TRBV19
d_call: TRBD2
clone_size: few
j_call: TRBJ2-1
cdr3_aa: CASRLAGTNEQFF
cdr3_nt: TGTGCCAGCAGACTAGCGGGGACCAATGAGCAGTTCTTC

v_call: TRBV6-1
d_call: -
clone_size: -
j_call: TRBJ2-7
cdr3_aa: CASSSDVGSGYEQYF
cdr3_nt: TGTGCCAGCAGTTCCGATGTAGGGAGTGGGTACGAGCAGTACTTC

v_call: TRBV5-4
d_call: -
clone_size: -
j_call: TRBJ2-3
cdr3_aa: CASSPGQGRTDTQYF
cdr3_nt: TGTGCCAGCAGCCCGGGCCAGGGGCGAACAGATACGCAGTATTTT

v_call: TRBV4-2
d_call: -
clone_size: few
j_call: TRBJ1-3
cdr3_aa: CASSQDPGFSGNTIYF
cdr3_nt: TGTGCCAGCAGCCAAGACCCGGGATTCTCTGGAAACACCATATATTTT

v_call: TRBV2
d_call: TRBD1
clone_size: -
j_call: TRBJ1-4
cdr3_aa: CASTDRVTNEKLFF
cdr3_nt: TGTGCCAGTACTGACAGGGTCACTAATGAAAAACTGTTTTTT

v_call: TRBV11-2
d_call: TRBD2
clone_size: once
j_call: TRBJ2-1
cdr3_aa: CASSPRGAAGSYEQFF
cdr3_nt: TGTGCCAGCAGCCCGAGGGGTGCAGCGGGGAGCTATGAGCAGTTCTTC

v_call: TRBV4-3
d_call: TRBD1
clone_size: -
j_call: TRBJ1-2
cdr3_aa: CASSQDLGTGQTF
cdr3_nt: TGCGCCAGCAGCCAAGATCTGGGGACAGGGCAAACCTTC

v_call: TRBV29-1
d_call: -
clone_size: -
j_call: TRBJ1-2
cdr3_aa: CSVSTGLGYGYTF
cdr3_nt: TGCAGCGTATCGACAGGCCTAGGATATGGCTACACCTTC

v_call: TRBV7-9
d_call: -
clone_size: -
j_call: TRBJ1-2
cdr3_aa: CASSLGGGASYTF
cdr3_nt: TGTGCCAGCAGCTTAGGAGGAGGGGCTAGCTACACCTTC

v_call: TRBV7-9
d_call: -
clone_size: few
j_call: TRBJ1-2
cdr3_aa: CASSLDLGRGYGYTF
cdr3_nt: TGTGCCAGCAGCTTAGATCTGGGAAGGGGCTATGGCTACACCTTC

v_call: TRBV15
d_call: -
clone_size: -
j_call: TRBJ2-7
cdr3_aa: CATSRDPRGSSYEQYF
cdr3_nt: TGTGCCACCAGCAGAGATCCCCGGGGAAGCTCCTACGAGCAGTACTTC

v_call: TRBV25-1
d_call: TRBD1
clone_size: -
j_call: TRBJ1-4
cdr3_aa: CASRQGMSEKLFF
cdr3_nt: TGTGCCTCCCGACAGGGAATGAGTGAAAAACTGTTTTTT

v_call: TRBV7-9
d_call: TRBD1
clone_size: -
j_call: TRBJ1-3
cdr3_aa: CASSLDAGQGGGNTIYF
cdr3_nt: TGTGCCAGCAGCTTAGACGCGGGACAGGGAGGCGGAAACACCATATATTTT

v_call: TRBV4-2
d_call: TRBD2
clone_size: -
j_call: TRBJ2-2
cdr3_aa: CASSQEVAGGLITGELFF
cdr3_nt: TGTGCCAGCAGCCAAGAGGTAGCGGGGGGGCTCATCACCGGGGAGCTGTTTTTT

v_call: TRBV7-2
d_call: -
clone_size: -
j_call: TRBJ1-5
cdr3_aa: CASTQGSNQPQHF
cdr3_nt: TGTGCCAGCACCCAGGGGTCGAATCAGCCCCAGCATTTT

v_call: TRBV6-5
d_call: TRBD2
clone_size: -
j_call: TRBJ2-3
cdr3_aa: CASRPSGSSTDTQYF
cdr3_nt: TGTGCCAGCAGACCTAGCGGATCTAGCACAGATACGCAGTATTTT

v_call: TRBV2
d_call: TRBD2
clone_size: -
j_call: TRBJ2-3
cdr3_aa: CASSAIAGGTDTQYF
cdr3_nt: TGTGCCAGCAGTGCCATAGCGGGGGGCACAGATACGCAGTATTTT

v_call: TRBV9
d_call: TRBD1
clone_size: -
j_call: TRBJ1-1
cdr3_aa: CASSVATGGGQLGTEAFF
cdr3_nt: TGTGCCAGCAGCGTAGCTACGGGGGGGGGACAGCTAGGAACTGAAGCTTTCTTT

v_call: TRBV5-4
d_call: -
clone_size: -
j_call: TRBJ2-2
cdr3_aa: CARTRQVGGNTGELFF
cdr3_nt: TGTGCCCGCACAAGACAGGTTGGGGGAAACACCGGGGAGCTGTTTTTT

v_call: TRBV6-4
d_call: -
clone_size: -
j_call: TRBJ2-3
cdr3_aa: CASSEEQTDTQYF
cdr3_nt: TGTGCCAGCAGTGAGGAGCAAACAGATACGCAGTATTTT

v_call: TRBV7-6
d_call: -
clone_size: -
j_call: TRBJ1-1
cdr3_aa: CASSLTGKNTEAFF
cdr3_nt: TGTGCCAGCAGCCTAACAGGGAAGAACACTGAAGCTTTCTTT

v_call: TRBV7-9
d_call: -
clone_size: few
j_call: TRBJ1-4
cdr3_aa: CASSGEEKLFF
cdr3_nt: TGTGCCAGCAGCGGGGAGGAAAAACTGTTTTTT

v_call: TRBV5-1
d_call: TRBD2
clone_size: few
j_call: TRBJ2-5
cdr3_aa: CASSLEGTSSETQYF
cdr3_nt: TGCGCCAGCAGCTTGGAAGGGACTAGTAGTGAGACCCAGTACTTC

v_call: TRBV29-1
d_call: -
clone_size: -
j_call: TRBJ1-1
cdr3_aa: CSSGSRVTEAFF
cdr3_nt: TGCAGCTCGGGATCCCGAGTCACTGAAGCTTTCTTT

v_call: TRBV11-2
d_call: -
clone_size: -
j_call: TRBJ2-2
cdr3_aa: CASSRSGATGELFF
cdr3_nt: TGTGCCAGCAGCAGATCTGGGGCCACCGGGGAGCTGTTTTTT

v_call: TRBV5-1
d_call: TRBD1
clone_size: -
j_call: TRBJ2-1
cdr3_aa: CASSRDSSYNEQFF
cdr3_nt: TGCGCCAGCAGCCGGGACAGCTCCTACAATGAGCAGTTCTTC

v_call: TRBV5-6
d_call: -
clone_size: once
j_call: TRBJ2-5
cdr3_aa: CASDTRGYQETQYF
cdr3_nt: TGTGCCAGCGACACCAGGGGTTACCAAGAGACCCAGTACTTC

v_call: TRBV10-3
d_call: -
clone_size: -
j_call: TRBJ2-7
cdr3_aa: CAISAETGINEQYF
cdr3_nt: TGTGCCATCAGTGCCGAGACAGGTATTAACGAGCAGTACTTC

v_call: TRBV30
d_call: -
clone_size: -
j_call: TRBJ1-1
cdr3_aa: CACSLGGDTEAFF
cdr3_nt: TGTGCCTGTAGTCTAGGGGGGGACACTGAAGCTTTCTTT

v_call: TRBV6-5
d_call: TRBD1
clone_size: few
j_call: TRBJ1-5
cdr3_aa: CASSTGQGGQPQHF
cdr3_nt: TGTGCCAGCAGTACCGGACAGGGAGGGCAGCCCCAGCATTTT

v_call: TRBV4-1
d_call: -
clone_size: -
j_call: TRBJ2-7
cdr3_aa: CASSRQAGAENYEQYF
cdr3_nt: TGCGCCAGCAGCCGCCAAGCTGGGGCAGAAAACTACGAGCAGTACTTC

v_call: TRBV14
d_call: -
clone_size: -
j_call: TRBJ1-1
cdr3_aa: CASSQLMRRDTGEAFF
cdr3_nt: TGTGCCAGCAGCCAACTTATGCGTCGGGACACGGGTGAAGCTTTCTTT

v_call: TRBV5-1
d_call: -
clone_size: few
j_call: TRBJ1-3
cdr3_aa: CASSSQGWGNTIYF
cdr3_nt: TGCGCCAGCAGTTCCCAGGGGTGGGGAAACACCATATATTTT

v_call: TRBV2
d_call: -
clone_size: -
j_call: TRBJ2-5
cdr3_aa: CASSERGQGLGRKTQYF
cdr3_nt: TGTGCCAGCAGTGAAAGGGGTCAGGGGCTGGGAAGAAAGACCCAGTACTTC

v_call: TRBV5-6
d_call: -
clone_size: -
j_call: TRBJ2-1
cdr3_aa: CASSYGQLYHEQFF
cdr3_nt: TGTGCCAGCAGCTATGGACAGCTCTACCATGAGCAGTTCTTC

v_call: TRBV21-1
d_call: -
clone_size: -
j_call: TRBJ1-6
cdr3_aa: CAPRGKGVNSPLHF
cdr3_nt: TGTGCCCCCAGGGGTAAGGGAGTGAATTCACCCCTCCACTTT

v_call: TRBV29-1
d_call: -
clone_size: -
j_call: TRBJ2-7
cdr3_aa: CSVAGVYEQYF
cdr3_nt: TGCAGCGTAGCCGGGGTTTACGAGCAGTACTTC

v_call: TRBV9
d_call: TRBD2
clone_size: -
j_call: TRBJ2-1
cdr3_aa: CASSPRLAGANEQFF
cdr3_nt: TGTGCCAGCAGCCCCCGACTAGCGGGGGCCAATGAGCAGTTCTTC

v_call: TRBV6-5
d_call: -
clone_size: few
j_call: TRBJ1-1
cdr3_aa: CASSSGGVGTEAFF
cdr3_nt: TGTGCCAGCAGTTCCGGGGGGGTTGGCACTGAAGCTTTCTTT

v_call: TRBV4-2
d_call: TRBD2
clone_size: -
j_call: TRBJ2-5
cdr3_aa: CASSQDPSGGKETQYF
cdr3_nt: TGTGCCAGCAGCCAAGATCCCAGCGGGGGCAAAGAGACCCAGTACTTC